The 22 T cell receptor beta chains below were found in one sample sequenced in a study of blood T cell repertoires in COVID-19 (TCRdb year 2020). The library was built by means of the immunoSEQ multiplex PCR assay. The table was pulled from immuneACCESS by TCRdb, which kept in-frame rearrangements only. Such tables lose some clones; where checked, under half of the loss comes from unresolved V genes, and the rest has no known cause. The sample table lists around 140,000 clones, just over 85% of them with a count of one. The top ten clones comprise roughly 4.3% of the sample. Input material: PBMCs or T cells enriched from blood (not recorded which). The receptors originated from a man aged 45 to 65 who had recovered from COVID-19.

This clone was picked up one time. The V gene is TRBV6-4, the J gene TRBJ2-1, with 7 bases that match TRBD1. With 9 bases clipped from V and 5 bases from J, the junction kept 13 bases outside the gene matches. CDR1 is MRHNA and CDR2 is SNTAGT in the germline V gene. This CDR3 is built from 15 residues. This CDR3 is CARGITGDSDNEQFF. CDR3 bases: TGTGCCAGGGGAATAACAGGGGATAGCGACAATGAGCAGTTCTTC.

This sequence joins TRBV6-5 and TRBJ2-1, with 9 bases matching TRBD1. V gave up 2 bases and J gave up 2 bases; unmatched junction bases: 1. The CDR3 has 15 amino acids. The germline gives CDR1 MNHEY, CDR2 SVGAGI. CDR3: CASSYDRGTYNEQFF. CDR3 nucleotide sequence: TGTGCCAGCAGTTACGACAGGGGGACCTACAATGAGCAGTTCTTC.

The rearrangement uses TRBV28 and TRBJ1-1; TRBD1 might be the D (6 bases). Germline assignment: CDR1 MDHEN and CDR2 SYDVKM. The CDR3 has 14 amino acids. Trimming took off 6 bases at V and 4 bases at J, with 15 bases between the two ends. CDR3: CASRWTARATEAFF. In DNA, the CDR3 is TGTGCCAGCAGGTGGACAGCCAGGGCCACTGAAGCTTTCTTT. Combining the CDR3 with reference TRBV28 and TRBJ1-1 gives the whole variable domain DVKVTQSSRYLVKRTGEKVFLECVQDMDHENMFWYRQDPGLGLRLIYFSYDVKMKEKGDIPEGYSVSREKKERFSLILESASTNQTSMYLCASRWTARATEAFFGQGTRLTVV.

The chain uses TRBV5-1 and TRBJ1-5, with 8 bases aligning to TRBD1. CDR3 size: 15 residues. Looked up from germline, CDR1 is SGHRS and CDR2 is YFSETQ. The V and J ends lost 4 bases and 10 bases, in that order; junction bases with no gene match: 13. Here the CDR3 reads CASSPETGERRPQHF. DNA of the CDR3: TGCGCCAGCAGCCCCGAGACAGGGGAACGGCGTCCCCAGCATTTT. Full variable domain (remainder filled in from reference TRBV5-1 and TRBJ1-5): KAGVTQTPRYLIKTRGQQVTLSCSPISGHRSVSWYQQTPGQGLQFLFEYFSETQRNKGNFPGRFSGRQFSNSRSEMNVSTLELGDSALYLCASSPETGERRPQHFGDGTRLSIL.

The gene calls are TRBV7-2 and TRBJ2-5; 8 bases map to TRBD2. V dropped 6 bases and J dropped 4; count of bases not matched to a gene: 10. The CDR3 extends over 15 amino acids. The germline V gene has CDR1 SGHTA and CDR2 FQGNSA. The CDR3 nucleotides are TGTGCCAGCAGTTCGAACCGGGGGGGTGCAGAGACCCAGTACTTC. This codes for CASSSNRGGAETQYF.

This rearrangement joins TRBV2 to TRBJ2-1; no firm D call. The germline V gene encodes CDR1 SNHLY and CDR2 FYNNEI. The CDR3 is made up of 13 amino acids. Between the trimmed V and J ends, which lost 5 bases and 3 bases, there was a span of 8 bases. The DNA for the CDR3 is TGTGCCAGCAGTTACTACGTCTACAATGAGCAGTTCTTC. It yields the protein CASSYYVYNEQFF.

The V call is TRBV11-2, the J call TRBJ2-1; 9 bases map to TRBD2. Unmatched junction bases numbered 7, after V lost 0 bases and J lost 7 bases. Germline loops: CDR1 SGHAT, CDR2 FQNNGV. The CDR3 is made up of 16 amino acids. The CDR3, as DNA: TGTGCCAGCAGCTTAGATGCGGGGGGGCCGCGTAATGAGCAGTTCTTC. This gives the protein CASSLDAGGPRNEQFF. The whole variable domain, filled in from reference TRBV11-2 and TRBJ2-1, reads EAGVAQSPRYKIIEKRQSVAFWCNPISGHATLYWYQQILGQGPKLLIQFQNNGVVDDSQLPKDRFSAERLKGVDSTLKIQPAKLEDSAVYLCASSLDAGGPRNEQFFGPGTRLTVL.

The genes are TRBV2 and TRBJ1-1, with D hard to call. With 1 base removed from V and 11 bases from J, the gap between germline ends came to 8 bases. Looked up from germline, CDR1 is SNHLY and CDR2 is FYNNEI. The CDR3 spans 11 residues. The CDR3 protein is CASSEGGAAFF. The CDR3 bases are TGTGCCAGCAGTGAAGGCGGAGCGGCTTTCTTT.

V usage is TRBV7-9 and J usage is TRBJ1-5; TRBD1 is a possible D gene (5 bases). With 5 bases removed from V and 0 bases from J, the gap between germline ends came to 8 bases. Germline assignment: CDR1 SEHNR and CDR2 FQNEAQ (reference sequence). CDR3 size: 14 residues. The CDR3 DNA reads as TGTGCCAGCAGCCCAGGGAATAGCAATCAGCCCCAGCATTTT. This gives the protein CASSPGNSNQPQHF. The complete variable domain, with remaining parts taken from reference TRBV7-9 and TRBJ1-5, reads DTGVSQNPRHKITKRGQNVTFRCDPISEHNRLYWYRQTLGQGPEFLTYFQNEAQLEKSRLLSDRFSAERPKGSFSTLEIQRTEQGDSAMYLCASSPGNSNQPQHFGDGTRLSIL.

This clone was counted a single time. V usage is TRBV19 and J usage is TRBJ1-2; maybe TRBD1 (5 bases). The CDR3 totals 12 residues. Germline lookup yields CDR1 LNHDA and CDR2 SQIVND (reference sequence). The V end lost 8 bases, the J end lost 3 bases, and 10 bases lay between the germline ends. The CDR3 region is CASGQVDYGYTF. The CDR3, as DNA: TGTGCCAGTGGACAAGTGGACTATGGCTACACCTTC. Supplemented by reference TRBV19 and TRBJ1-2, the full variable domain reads DGGITQSPKYLFRKEGQNVTLSCEQNLNHDAMYWYRQDPGQGLRLIYYSQIVNDFQKGDIAEGYSVSREKKESFPLTVTSAQKNPTAFYLCASGQVDYGYTFGSGTRLTVV.

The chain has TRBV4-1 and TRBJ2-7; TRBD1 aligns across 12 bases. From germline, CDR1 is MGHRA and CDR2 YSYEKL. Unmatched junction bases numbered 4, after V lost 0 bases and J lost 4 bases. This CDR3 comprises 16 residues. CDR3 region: CASSQDGTGGSYEQYF. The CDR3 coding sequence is TGCGCCAGCAGCCAAGACGGGACAGGGGGCTCTTACGAGCAGTACTTC.

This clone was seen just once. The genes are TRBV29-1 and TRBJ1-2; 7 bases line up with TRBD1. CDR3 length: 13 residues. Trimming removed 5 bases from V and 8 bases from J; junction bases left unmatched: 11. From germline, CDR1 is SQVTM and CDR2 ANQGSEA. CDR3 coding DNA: TGCAGCGTTTACTACACAGGGGAATGGGGCTACACCTTC. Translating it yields CSVYYTGEWGYTF.

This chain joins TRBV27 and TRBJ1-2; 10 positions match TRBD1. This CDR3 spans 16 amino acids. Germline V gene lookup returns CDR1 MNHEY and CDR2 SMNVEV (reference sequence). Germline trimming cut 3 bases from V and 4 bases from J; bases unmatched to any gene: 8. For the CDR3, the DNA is TGTGCCAGCAGTTTCCTTCCCGGGACAGGGGTCTATGGCTACACCTTC. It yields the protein CASSFLPGTGVYGYTF.

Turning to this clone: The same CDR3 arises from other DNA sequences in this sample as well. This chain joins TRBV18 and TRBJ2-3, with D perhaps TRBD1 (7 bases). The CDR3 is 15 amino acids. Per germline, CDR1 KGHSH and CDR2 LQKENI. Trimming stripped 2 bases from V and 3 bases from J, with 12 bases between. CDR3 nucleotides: TGTGCCAGCTCACCAAACAGGGGAGGAACAGATACGCAGTATTTT. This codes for CASSPNRGGTDTQYF.

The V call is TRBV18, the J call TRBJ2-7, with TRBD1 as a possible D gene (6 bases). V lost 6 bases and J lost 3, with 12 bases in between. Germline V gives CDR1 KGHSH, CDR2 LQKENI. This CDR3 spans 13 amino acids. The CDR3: CASSAQGRYEQYV. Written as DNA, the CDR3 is TGTGCCAGCTCCGCCCAGGGGCGCTACGAGCAGTACGTC.

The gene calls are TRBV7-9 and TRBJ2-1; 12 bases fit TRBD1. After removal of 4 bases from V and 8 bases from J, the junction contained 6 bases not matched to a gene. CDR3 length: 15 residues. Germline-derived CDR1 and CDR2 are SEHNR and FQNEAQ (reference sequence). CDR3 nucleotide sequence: TGTGCCAGCAGCTCCGGGACAGGGGGCATAGATGAGCAGTTCTTC. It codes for CASSSGTGGIDEQFF.

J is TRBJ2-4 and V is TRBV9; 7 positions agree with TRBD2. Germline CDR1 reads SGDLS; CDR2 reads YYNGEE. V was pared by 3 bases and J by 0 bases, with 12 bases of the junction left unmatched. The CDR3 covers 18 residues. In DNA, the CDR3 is TGTGCCAGCAGCGCCCTCGACCAGCGGGGATTAGCCAAAAACATTCAGTACTTC. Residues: CASSALDQRGLAKNIQYF.

The DNA for the CDR3 is TGTGCCAGCAGCGTAGGACTATACACTGAAGCTTTCTTT. Protein product: CASSVGLYTEAFF. This chain connects TRBV11-3 to TRBJ1-1; D not resolved. V lost 5 bases to trimming and J lost 3 bases, with 10 bases between them. The CDR3 has 13 amino acids. CDR1 is SGHNT, CDR2 YENEEA, per germline.

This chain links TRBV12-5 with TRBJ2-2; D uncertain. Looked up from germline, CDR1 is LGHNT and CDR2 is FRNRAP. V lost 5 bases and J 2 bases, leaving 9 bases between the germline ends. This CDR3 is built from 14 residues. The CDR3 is CASGLTPNTGELFF. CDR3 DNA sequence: TGTGCTAGTGGTCTGACTCCCAACACCGGGGAGCTGTTTTTT.

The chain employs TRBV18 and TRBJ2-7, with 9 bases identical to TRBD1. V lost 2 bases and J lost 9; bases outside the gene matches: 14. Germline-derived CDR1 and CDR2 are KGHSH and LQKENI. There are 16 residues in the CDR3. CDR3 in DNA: TGTGCCAGCTCACCAAGGAGTGAGACAGGGGGAACATGGCAGTACTTC. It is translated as CASSPRSETGGTWQYF.

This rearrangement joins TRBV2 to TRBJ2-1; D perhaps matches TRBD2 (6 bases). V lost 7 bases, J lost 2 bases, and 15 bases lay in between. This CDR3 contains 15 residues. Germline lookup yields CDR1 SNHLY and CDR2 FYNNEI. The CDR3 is CASKGRLGTYNEQFF. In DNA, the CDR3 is TGTGCCAGCAAAGGGAGGCTGGGGACCTACAATGAGCAGTTCTTC.

This CDR3 is CASSPRTSGNNYNEQFF. The CDR3 region has the DNA TGTGCCAGCAGCCCTCGGACTAGCGGCAACAACTACAATGAGCAGTTCTTC. The chain is built from TRBV7-8 and TRBJ2-1; 10 bases fit TRBD2. J was trimmed by 3 bases and V by 5 bases; bases with no gene match: 10. The CDR3 consists of 17 residues. Germline-derived CDR1 and CDR2 are SGHVS and FQNEAQ.